Presented here are 14 T cell receptor beta chains from one specimen sequenced in a study of OX40 agonist ivuxolimab in advanced cancers. Using immunoSEQ multiplex PCR, the repertoire was profiled, and TCRdb retains in-frame clones only, with some absent. The sample shows tens of thousands of clones, approximately 85% of them seen only once. Specimen: CD4+ or CD8+ T cells sorted from blood, collected in a trial of the OX40 agonist ivuxolimab. The receptors derive from an adult with an advanced solid tumor such as melanoma, head and neck, liver or kidney cancer.

This clone has only one observation. The rearrangement uses TRBV11-2 and TRBJ2-1; perhaps TRBD2 as D (6 bases). V was clipped by 5 bases and J by 5 bases, with 19 bases between them. The CDR3 is 16 amino acids. The germline V gene encodes CDR1 SGHAT and CDR2 FQNNGV. The CDR3 DNA reads TGTGCCAGCAGCCCGCCGTTTGTGCGGGAAGACAATGAGCAGTTCTTC. This sequence encodes CASSPPFVREDNEQFF.

J is TRBJ1-1 and V is TRBV11-2; D gene uncertain. The CDR3 has 13 residues. Trimming stripped 2 bases from V and 3 bases from J, with 7 bases between. CDR1 and CDR2 from the germline V gene are SGHAT and FQNNGV. The CDR3 sequence is CASSLTQYTEAFF. The CDR3 coding sequence is TGTGCCAGCAGCTTAACACAATACACTGAAGCTTTCTTT.

V and J are TRBV6-6 and TRBJ2-2, with 10 bases lining up with TRBD2. The CDR3 length is 15 residues. In germline, CDR1 is MNHNY, CDR2 SVGAGI (reference sequence). V was clipped by 5 bases and J by 3 bases; unmatched bases: 3. Here the CDR3 reads CASSQGLADTGELFF. The CDR3 DNA reads as TGTGCCAGCAGTCAAGGACTAGCGGACACCGGGGAGCTGTTTTTT.

This chain links TRBV6-6 with TRBJ2-5; D may be TRBD2 (5 bases). The length of the CDR3 is 15 residues. V lost 2 bases and J lost 3, with 13 bases in between. From germline, CDR1 is MNHNY and CDR2 SVGAGI (reference sequence). In nucleotides, the CDR3 is TGTGCCAGCAGTTACCCGGGGAATCTTGAAGAGACCCAGTACTTC. Protein sequence: CASSYPGNLEETQYF.

This rearrangement joins TRBV11-2 to TRBJ2-7; weak D call: TRBD2 (7 bases). CDR3 size: 14 residues. CDR1 is SGHAT and CDR2 is FQNNGV in the germline V gene. The germline V and J ends were trimmed by 0 bases and 6 bases, with 12 bases remaining between them. Here the CDR3 DNA reads TGTGCCAGCAGCTTAGATTCGGGGGGCGGCGAGCAGTACTTC. Amino acid sequence: CASSLDSGGGEQYF.

V and J are TRBV7-9 and TRBJ2-3, with TRBD1 identical over 9 bases. This CDR3 is 15 amino acids long. CDR1 is SEHNR and CDR2 is FQNEAQ in the germline V gene (reference sequence). The J segment lost 2 bases and the V segment lost 8 bases, leaving 8 bases of the junction unmatched. CDR3 nucleotide sequence: TGTGCCAGCGGAATCGGGACAGGGACCACAGATACGCAGTATTTT. Its protein is CASGIGTGTTDTQYF.

The chain is built from TRBV30 and TRBJ2-1; 8 bases match TRBD2. Germline V lookup: CDR1 GTSNPN, CDR2 SVGIG (reference sequence). After removal of 0 bases from V and 8 bases from J, the junction contained 0 bases not matched to a gene. This CDR3 spans 12 amino acids. The CDR3 loop is CAWSVGGDEQFF. CDR3 nucleotide sequence: TGTGCCTGGAGTGTCGGGGGGGATGAGCAGTTCTTC. The variable domain in full, with the rest retrieved from reference TRBV30 and TRBJ2-1, is SQTIHQWPATLVQPVGSPLSLECTVEGTSNPNLYWYRQAAGRGLQLLFYSVGIGQISSEVPQNLSASRPQDRQFILSSKKLLLSDSGFYLCAWSVGGDEQFFGPGTRLTVL.

This clone was detected only a few times. This chain joins TRBV12-5 and TRBJ2-3, with D possibly matching TRBD2 (6 bases). The germline gives CDR1 LGHNT, CDR2 FRNRAP. This CDR3 has 16 amino acids. V shed 4 bases and J shed 1 base, with 15 bases lying between them. As DNA, the CDR3 is TGTGCTAGTGGTTCCCCAGGGCGGGATGGCACAGATACGCAGTATTTT. Its protein is CASGSPGRDGTDTQYF. Looking up the rest from reference TRBV12-5 and TRBJ2-3 gives the full variable domain: DARVTQTPRHKVTEMGQEVTMRCQPILGHNTVFWYRQTMMQGLELLAYFRNRAPLDDSGMPKDRFSAEMPDATLATLKIQPSEPRDSAVYFCASGSPGRDGTDTQYFGPGTRLTVL.

V is TRBV30 and J is TRBJ2-7; D remains ambiguous. Trimming shortened V by 2 bases and J by 0 bases, and 8 bases separated the two germline ends. The CDR3 loop spans 13 amino acids. Germline CDR1 reads GTSNPN; CDR2 reads SVGIG (reference sequence). The CDR3 here is CAWSSDSSYEQYF. CDR3 DNA sequence: TGTGCCTGGAGTAGTGATAGCTCCTACGAGCAGTACTTC.

The chain recombines TRBV28 with TRBJ2-7; D not resolved. CDR1 and CDR2 from the germline V gene are MDHEN and SYDVKM. The CDR3 consists of 12 residues. V lost 6 bases, J lost 0 bases, and 6 bases lay in between. CDR3 region: CASSHSSYEQYF. The CDR3, as DNA: TGTGCCAGCAGCCACAGCTCCTACGAGCAGTACTTC. Combining the CDR3 with reference TRBV28 and TRBJ2-7 gives the whole variable domain DVKVTQSSRYLVKRTGEKVFLECVQDMDHENMFWYRQDPGLGLRLIYFSYDVKMKEKGDIPEGYSVSREKKERFSLILESASTNQTSMYLCASSHSSYEQYFGPGTRLTVT.

In regard to this clone: It is unclear where the CDR3 begins or ends on the DNA, so no DNA is shown, and the CDR3 is as TCRdb lists it. The rearrangement uses TRBV21-1 and TRBJ2-3. TRBV21-1 corresponds to a pseudogene. The CDR3 is 16 amino acids long, termini counted. CDR3: CASSPHVGVGTDTQYF.

The CDR3 here is CAWSPSGGAYEQYF. The CDR3 region has the DNA TGTGCCTGGAGTCCTAGCGGTGGGGCCTACGAGCAGTACTTC. The chain combines TRBV30 with TRBJ2-7; 7 bases are shared with TRBD2. J was trimmed by 2 bases and V by 2 bases; bases with no gene match: 6. The CDR3 has 14 residues. From germline, CDR1 is GTSNPN and CDR2 SVGIG (reference sequence).

This chain uses TRBV5-1 with TRBJ1-3; 8 bases agree with TRBD1. CDR3 size: 15 residues. J was trimmed by 4 bases and V by 4 bases; bases with no gene match: 7. The germline gives CDR1 SGHRS, CDR2 YFSETQ. CDR3: CASSPETGEGNTIYF. Written as DNA, the CDR3 is TGCGCCAGCAGCCCCGAGACAGGGGAAGGAAACACCATATATTTT.

This clone appeared once. This chain uses TRBV7-9 with TRBJ1-3; weak D call: TRBD1 (5 bases). Germline values: CDR1 SEHNR, CDR2 FQNEAQ (reference sequence). The CDR3 runs to 14 residues. V shed 6 bases and J shed 0 bases, with 9 bases lying between them. The CDR3 DNA reads as TGTGCCAGCAGGTGGGGCAGCTCTGGAAACACCATATATTTT. This codes for CASRWGSSGNTIYF.